These 15 T cell receptor beta chains were sequenced from one sample in a study of radiation and T cells in renal cell carcinoma. The data were produced by immunoSEQ multiplex PCR, yet TCRdb's version contains in-frame clones alone and is incomplete. The data show 90,000 to 100,000 clones, 75% to 90% seen once. Time point defined: baseline pretreatment blood. Stated treatment: 15 Gy SBRT to primary tumor, nephrectomy 4 weeks later. The material sequenced was blood, taken from a patient whose treatment included radiotherapy and nephrectomy. These receptors were taken from a man aged 50 or older with renal cell carcinoma.

This rearrangement joins TRBV10-3 to TRBJ2-2, with 9 positions matching TRBD1. The germline CDR1 and CDR2 sequences are ENHRY and SYGVKD. This CDR3 has 17 residues. J was trimmed by 3 bases and V by 3 bases; bases with no gene match: 8. The CDR3 sequence: CAISEPEDRGYTGELFF. DNA of the CDR3: TGTGCCATCAGTGAACCGGAAGACAGGGGGTACACCGGGGAGCTGTTTTTT.

The rearrangement links TRBV11-3 to TRBJ1-2; D not resolved. The V end lost 2 bases, the J end lost 0 bases, and 16 bases lay between the germline ends. This CDR3 has 17 amino acids. Per germline, CDR1 SGHNT and CDR2 YENEEA. The CDR3 coding sequence is TGTGCCAGCAGCTTAACCGTGTGGCAACACTCTAACTATGGCTACACCTTC. It codes for CASSLTVWQHSNYGYTF. The full variable domain, its missing parts supplied by reference TRBV11-3 and TRBJ1-2, is EAGVVQSPRYKIIEKKQPVAFWCNPISGHNTLYWYLQNLGQGPELLIRYENEEAVDDSQLPKDRFSAERLKGVDSTLKIQPAELGDSAVYLCASSLTVWQHSNYGYTFGSGTRLTVV.

This sequence joins TRBV2 and TRBJ2-5, with D unresolved. Germline V gene sequence: CDR1 SNHLY, CDR2 FYNNEI. There are 12 residues in the CDR3. V was clipped by 5 bases and J by 3 bases, with 7 bases between them. The DNA of the CDR3 is TGTGCCAGCAGTTACCAGGAAGAGACCCAGTACTTC. Amino acid sequence: CASSYQEETQYF.

The J gene is TRBJ1-2, the V gene TRBV7-8, with TRBD1 matching over 7 bases. Looked up from germline, CDR1 is SGHVS and CDR2 is FQNEAQ. J lost 8 bases, V lost 0 bases, and 6 bases had no gene match. This CDR3 spans 14 amino acids. CDR3 in DNA: TGTGCCAGCAGCTTAGCGGGCAGGGGGGCCGGCTACACCTTC. It is translated as CASSLAGRGAGYTF.

The V call is TRBV19, the J call TRBJ1-3, with D possibly being TRBD1 (5 bases). Trimming shortened V by 6 bases and J by 9 bases, and 15 bases separated the two germline ends. The CDR3 has 13 residues. CDR1 and CDR2 (germline): LNHDA, SQIVND (reference sequence). CDR3 region: CASRRTTGGTIYF. The CDR3 DNA sequence: TGTGCCAGTAGGAGGACAACCGGCGGCACCATATATTTT.

This clone was seen only once. The gene calls are TRBV7-9 and TRBJ2-7; D is ambiguous. This CDR3 spans 13 amino acids. Trimming left V 5 bases short and J 1 base short, with 9 bases between. The germline CDR1 and CDR2 sequences are SEHNR and FQNEAQ (reference sequence). Here the CDR3 reads CASSPERSYEQYF. The CDR3 DNA reads TGTGCCAGCAGCCCGGAGAGGTCCTACGAGCAGTACTTC.

The rearrangement joins TRBV30 to TRBJ1-3, with TRBD1 matching 8 bases. The CDR3 runs 13 residues. V lost 2 bases, J lost 6 bases, and 3 bases stayed unmatched. Germline CDR1 reads GTSNPN; CDR2 reads SVGIG (reference sequence). The CDR3, as DNA: TGTGCCTGGAGTCAGGGGGCCGAAAACACCATATATTTT. Protein sequence: CAWSQGAENTIYF.

This rearrangement joins TRBV2 to TRBJ1-5, with D uncertain. The CDR3 is 14 amino acids. From germline, CDR1 is SNHLY and CDR2 FYNNEI. V lost 5 bases, J lost 5 bases, and 13 bases lay in between. CDR3 nucleotides: TGTGCCAGCAGTCGACTTAACATTTATCAGCCCCAGCATTTT. Protein: CASSRLNIYQPQHF.

This rearrangement joins TRBV7-8 to TRBJ1-1; maybe TRBD1 (5 bases). The CDR3 totals 13 residues. Trimming removed 6 bases from V and 1 base from J, with 9 bases in between. Germline V lookup: CDR1 SGHVS, CDR2 FQNEAQ. The DNA of the CDR3 is TGTGCCAGCAGTCGGGGGAGGAACACTGAAGCTTTCTTT. Its protein is CASSRGRNTEAFF.

The sample holds a few counts of this clone. V and J are TRBV9 and TRBJ2-5; D perhaps matches TRBD2 (5 bases). Trimming shortened V by 4 bases and J by 4 bases, and 14 bases separated the two germline ends. The germline V gene has CDR1 SGDLS and CDR2 YYNGEE. The CDR3 covers 14 residues. Written as DNA, the CDR3 is TGTGCCAGCAGCCCGGGGTTCTCGGCAGAGACCCAGTACTTC. Amino acid sequence: CASSPGFSAETQYF.

This chain connects TRBV7-6 to TRBJ2-6, with D possibly TRBD2 on 5 matching bases. The germline V gene has CDR1 SGHVS and CDR2 FNYEAQ. The V gene lost 3 bases and the J gene lost 2 bases, with 11 bases spanning the gap. This CDR3 comprises 16 residues. In nucleotides, the CDR3 is TGTGCCAGCAGCTTTGAGGGAATCGCTGGGGCCAACGTCCTGACTTTC. Translation: CASSFEGIAGANVLTF.

This clone was recorded once. This chain links TRBV5-1 with TRBJ2-7; no firm D call. CDR1 and CDR2 from the germline V gene are SGHRS and YFSETQ. Deletions cut 0 bases from V and 2 bases from J, with 6 bases between. The CDR3 spans 13 residues. The CDR3 bases are TGCGCCAGCAGCTTGGCTCAGACCTACGAGCAGTACTTC. This gives the protein CASSLAQTYEQYF. The full variable domain, its missing parts supplied by reference TRBV5-1 and TRBJ2-7, is KAGVTQTPRYLIKTRGQQVTLSCSPISGHRSVSWYQQTPGQGLQFLFEYFSETQRNKGNFPGRFSGRQFSNSRSEMNVSTLELGDSALYLCASSLAQTYEQYFGPGTRLTVT.

This clone is a singleton in its sample. The gene calls are TRBV6-4 and TRBJ2-3, with a tentative D call TRBD2 (5 bases). This CDR3 spans 16 amino acids. Germline V CDR1 and CDR2: MRHNA, SNTAGT. V was shortened by 0 bases and J by 6 bases, with 16 bases between the two germline ends. The CDR3 DNA reads TGTGCCAGCAGTGACTCTCCGCGGACTCCAGTGGATACGCAGTATTTT. Translated: CASSDSPRTPVDTQYF.

The V call is TRBV29-1, the J call TRBJ1-2, with no clear D. Germline CDR1 is SQVTM and CDR2 is ANQGSEA. CDR3 length equals 13 residues. Trimming cost V 7 bases and J 1 base, with 13 bases left between them. The CDR3 DNA reads as TGCAGCGCATACAGCAATTTTAACTATGGCTACACCTTC. Translated: CSAYSNFNYGYTF.

This clone showed up just once. This chain joins TRBV2 and TRBJ1-1; D uncertain. Trimming pared 6 bases from V and 4 bases from J, leaving 12 bases between. Per germline, CDR1 SNHLY and CDR2 FYNNEI. CDR3 size: 13 residues. The CDR3 loop is CASRSRGITEAFF. The CDR3 DNA sequence: TGTGCCAGCAGGTCCCGGGGTATCACTGAAGCTTTCTTT.